The 5 T cell receptor beta chains below all came from one sample that was sequenced in a study of OX40 agonist ivuxolimab in advanced cancers. TCRdb's copy holds only in-frame clones and misses some; the assay was immunoSEQ multiplex PCR. This table has around 62,000 clones, 70% to 85% appearing once. Sequenced here: CD4+ or CD8+ T cells sorted from blood, sampled in a trial of the OX40 agonist ivuxolimab. Receptors originate from an adult with an advanced solid tumor such as melanoma, head and neck, liver or kidney cancer.

This clone was observed a single time. The rearrangement links TRBV5-1 to TRBJ2-3; D not certain. Trimming took 7 bases from V and 4 from J, leaving 7 bases between them. This CDR3 region has 11 residues. Germline V lookup: CDR1 SGHRS, CDR2 YFSETQ. The CDR3 region is CASGTSDTQYF. In DNA form, the CDR3 reads TGCGCCAGCGGCACGTCAGATACGCAGTATTTT.

This clone was picked up one time. The CDR3 spells CASSQTSGSYNEQFF. CDR3 nucleotides: TGTGCCAGCAGCCAGACTAGCGGCTCCTACAATGAGCAGTTCTTC. The V and J genes are TRBV7-6 and TRBJ2-1; 9 positions agree with TRBD2. CDR3 length: 15 amino acids. Looked up from germline, CDR1 is SGHVS and CDR2 is FNYEAQ. J lost 0 bases, V lost 5 bases, and 2 bases had no gene match.

The V gene is TRBV28, the J gene TRBJ1-2; D remains ambiguous. Germline V lookup: CDR1 MDHEN, CDR2 SYDVKM. V lost 7 bases, J lost 8 bases, and 17 bases lay in between. The CDR3 extends over 13 amino acids. CDR3: CASNPDRPRGYTF. The CDR3 DNA reads TGTGCCAGCAACCCGGACCGACCGCGGGGCTACACCTTC.

This chain joins TRBV6-5 and TRBJ2-2; unclear D gene. There are 15 residues in the CDR3. Germline CDR1 MNHEY, CDR2 SVGAGI. V gave up 6 bases and J gave up 5 bases, with 16 bases separating them. CDR3 sequence: CASRFRAGGTGELFF. DNA for the CDR3: TGTGCCAGCAGGTTTCGGGCAGGTGGGACCGGGGAGCTGTTTTTT.

The J gene is TRBJ1-1, the V gene TRBV2, with 7 bases identical to TRBD1. V was pared by 0 bases and J by 5 bases, with 18 bases of the junction left unmatched. CDR3 length equals 19 residues. Germline V gene data show CDR1 as SNHLY and CDR2 as FYNNEI. The DNA for the CDR3 is TGTGCCAGCAGTGAAGCGCTCCCGGGCAGGAGGACAGGAAAGACTGAAGCTTTCTTT. Protein product: CASSEALPGRRTGKTEAFF.